A selection of T cell receptor beta chains follows, all from one sample in a study of spatial heterogeneity in lung cancer. TCRdb fed the 5' RACE reads into MiXCR, producing one record per CDR3 protein. The sample includes about 940 distinct CDR3 sequences, 13% seen only once; the top ten take less than 45%. This specimen consisted of PBMCs, obtained at surgery. All receptors derive from a male donor with early-stage non-small cell lung cancer. Each CDR3 is given with its conserved first and last residue. Fields, in order: V gene, J gene, D gene, clone size, CDR3 DNA, CDR3 protein. The D gene is left open where the match is weak. Expanded clones get a size class; other rows say once, few or many, or leave the size out.

V: TRBV7-1; J: TRBJ2-2; D: TRBD2; size: many; DNA: TGTGCCAGCAGCTCCGGACTAGCAGCCGGGGAGCTGTTTTTT; CDR3: CASSSGLAAGELFF
V: TRBV6-2/TRBV6-3; J: TRBJ2-1; D: TRBD2; size: many; DNA: TGTGCCATCTCGGGGACTAGCGAATACAATGAGCAGTTCTTC; CDR3: CAISGTSEYNEQFF
V: TRBV7-2; J: TRBJ2-3; D: TRBD2; size: many; DNA: TGTGCCAGCAGAAATATGCGGGGGGAACGGTGGGATACGCAGTATTTT; CDR3: CASRNMRGERWDTQYF
V: TRBV7-6; J: TRBJ2-5; D: TRBD2; size: medium-sized; DNA: TGTGCCAGCAGCACGCAACTAGCGGGGGGCCGGGAGACCCAGTACTTC; CDR3: CASSTQLAGGRETQYF
V: TRBV6-5; J: TRBJ1-5; D: .; size: medium-sized; DNA: TGTGCCAGCAGTTACTCTATGGATCAGCCCCAGCATTTT; CDR3: CASSYSMDQPQHF
V: TRBV18; J: TRBJ2-7; D: .; size: many; DNA: TGTGCCAGCTCACCACCGGAACCCGGGGGTGAGCAGTACTTC; CDR3: CASSPPEPGGEQYF
V: TRBV7-2; J: TRBJ2-1; D: .; size: large; DNA: TGTGCCAGCAGCTTAGGACAGAGGATGAATGAGCAGTTCTTC; CDR3: CASSLGQRMNEQFF
V: TRBV5-1; J: TRBJ2-5; D: .; size: few; DNA: TGCGCCAGCAGCACAGGACCTCAAGAGACCCAGTACTTC; CDR3: CASSTGPQETQYF
V: TRBV11-3; J: TRBJ2-1; D: .; size: medium-sized; DNA: TGTGCTAGCAGCCTACAGTCGGGAAGACACAATGAGCAGTTCTTC; CDR3: CASSLQSGRHNEQFF
V: TRBV3-1; J: TRBJ2-3; D: .; size: medium-sized; DNA: TGTGCCAGCAGCCAAGACCCGACAGGCCCTAGCACAGATACGCAGTATTTT; CDR3: CASSQDPTGPSTDTQYF
V: TRBV27; J: TRBJ2-5; D: TRBD2; size: large; DNA: TGTGCCAGCAAACCCCTGACTAGCGGGCAAGAGACCCAGTACTTC; CDR3: CASKPLTSGQETQYF
V: TRBV20-1; J: TRBJ2-1; D: .; size: many; DNA: TGCAGTGCCAAACAGGGGACTCACAATGAGCAGTTCTTC; CDR3: CSAKQGTHNEQFF
V: TRBV2; J: TRBJ1-6; D: .; size: large; DNA: TGTGCCAGCTCCTATAATTCACCCCTCCACTTT; CDR3: CASSYNSPLHF
V: TRBV2; J: TRBJ1-2; D: TRBD1; size: large; DNA: TGTGCCAGCACCCGTACAGGGACAGGGGCTAACTATGGCTACACCTTC; CDR3: CASTRTGTGANYGYTF
V: TRBV7-9; J: TRBJ2-5; D: TRBD2; size: medium-sized; DNA: TGTGCCAGCAGCTTAGTGTCTAGCGGGGCAGAGACCCAGTACTTC; CDR3: CASSLVSSGAETQYF
V: TRBV2; J: TRBJ1-4; D: .; size: few; DNA: TGTGCCAGCAGTGCAGCGAAGGGCTCTGCGAAACTGTTTTTT; CDR3: CASSAAKGSAKLFF
V: TRBV20-1; J: TRBJ2-7; D: TRBD1; size: many; DNA: TGCAGTGCTACCGGGGGACAGGGGTTACCCTACGAGCAGTACTTC; CDR3: CSATGGQGLPYEQYF
V: TRBV6-6; J: TRBJ2-7; D: TRBD2; size: many; DNA: TGTGCCAGCAGTTCGGGACTAGCGGGGTACGAGCAGTACTTC; CDR3: CASSSGLAGYEQYF
V: TRBV5-8; J: TRBJ1-6; D: .; size: many; DNA: TGTGCCAGCAGCTTGAGCTCACCCCTCCACTTT; CDR3: CASSLSSPLHF
V: TRBV5-1; J: TRBJ2-1; D: .; size: medium-sized; DNA: TGCGCCAGCAGCTTGGTGGTACAGGGCCGGAATGAGCAGTTCTTC; CDR3: CASSLVVQGRNEQFF
V: TRBV20-1; J: TRBJ1-1; D: .; size: medium-sized; DNA: TGCAGTGCTAGATGGTCAGTGAACACTGAAGCTTTCTTT; CDR3: CSARWSVNTEAFF
V: TRBV7-2; J: TRBJ2-2; D: .; size: large; DNA: TGTGCCAGCAGCTTAGTGTGGAGGGGCGCCCACACCGGGGAGCTGTTTTTT; CDR3: CASSLVWRGAHTGELFF
V: TRBV2; J: TRBJ2-1; D: .; size: large; DNA: TGTGCCAGGGGGTTAGGAGGGGTGACTGAGCAGTTCTTC; CDR3: CARGLGGVTEQFF
V: TRBV20-1; J: TRBJ2-3; D: TRBD1; size: many; DNA: TGCAGTGCTGACGGGACAGTTGGCACAGATACGCAGTATTTT; CDR3: CSADGTVGTDTQYF
V: TRBV5-8; J: TRBJ2-5; D: TRBD1; size: large; DNA: TGTGCCAGCAGATACCGGGGACAGGGGACGGGGGAGACCCAGTACTTC; CDR3: CASRYRGQGTGETQYF
V: TRBV7-2; J: TRBJ1-4; D: .; size: .; DNA: TGTGCCAGCAGCTTACCCGCAGAAAAACTGTTTTTT; CDR3: CASSLPAEKLFF
V: TRBV7-9; J: TRBJ1-4; D: .; size: many; DNA: TGTGCCAGCAGCTTTAGTTCCCCCAGGGATGAAAAACTGTTTTTT; CDR3: CASSFSSPRDEKLFF
V: TRBV12-3/TRBV12-4; J: TRBJ1-6; D: .; size: medium-sized; DNA: TGTGCCAGCAGTCCCGGGGAGTTCTTTTCACCCCTCCACTTT; CDR3: CASSPGEFFSPLHF
V: TRBV6-7; J: TRBJ2-3; D: .; size: .; DNA: TGTGCCAGCACCCCCTCGGGGGGCGGAGATACGCAGTATTTT; CDR3: CASTPSGGGDTQYF
V: TRBV24-1; J: TRBJ2-3; D: TRBD1; size: .; DNA: TGTGCCACCAGTGATCGTACCGGGACAGGGATGTATTTT; CDR3: CATSDRTGTGMYF
V: TRBV12-3/TRBV12-4; J: TRBJ1-4; D: .; size: many; DNA: TGTGCCAGCAGTCGTGAAAAACTGTTTTTT; CDR3: CASSREKLFF
V: TRBV5-6; J: TRBJ2-5; D: TRBD2; size: medium-sized; DNA: TGTGCCAGCAGCCTGACTAGCGGGGGACAAGAGACCCAGTACTTC; CDR3: CASSLTSGGQETQYF
V: TRBV6-2/TRBV6-3; J: TRBJ2-3; D: .; size: few; DNA: TGTGCCAGCAGTTTGAGGGGGAGCACAGATACGCAGTATTTT; CDR3: CASSLRGSTDTQYF
V: TRBV24-1; J: TRBJ1-1; D: .; size: medium-sized; DNA: TGTGCCACCATGGGCAGAAGGAACACTGAAGCTTTCTTT; CDR3: CATMGRRNTEAFF
V: TRBV20-1; J: TRBJ2-3; D: .; size: many; DNA: TGCAGTGCTAGAGATCGACGGGTTAGCACAGATACGCAGTATTTT; CDR3: CSARDRRVSTDTQYF